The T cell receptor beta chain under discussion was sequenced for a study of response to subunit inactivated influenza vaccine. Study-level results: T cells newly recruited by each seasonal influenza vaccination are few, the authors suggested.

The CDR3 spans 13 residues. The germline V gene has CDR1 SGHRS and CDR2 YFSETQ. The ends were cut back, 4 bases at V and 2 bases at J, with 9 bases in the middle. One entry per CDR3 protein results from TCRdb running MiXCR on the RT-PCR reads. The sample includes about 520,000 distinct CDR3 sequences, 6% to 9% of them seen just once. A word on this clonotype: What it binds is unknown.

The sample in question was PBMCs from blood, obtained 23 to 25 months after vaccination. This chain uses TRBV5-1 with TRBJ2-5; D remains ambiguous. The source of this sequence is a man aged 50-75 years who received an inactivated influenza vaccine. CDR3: CASSPTLQETQYF. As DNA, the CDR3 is TGCGCCAGCAGCCCGACCCTACAAGAGACCCAGTACTTC.